This T cell receptor beta chain was recovered during a study of blood T cell repertoires in COVID-19. The CDR3 runs 13 residues. The V gene end was trimmed by 8 bases and the J gene end by 4 bases; junction bases not matched to a gene: 7. The germline gives CDR1 KGHSH, CDR2 LQKENI. Under the authors' procedure: Amplified reference gene primers provided the basis for estimating nucleated cell counts. Profiling relied on immunoSEQ multiplex PCR, and the TCRdb table lists in-frame clones only, not all of them. V and J calls and clone size come straight from that table; D and trimming were deduced from the DNA. The sample contains fewer than 200,000 clones, roughly 91% of which appear only once.

The sequence came from a middle-aged man with active or convalescent COVID-19. This rearrangement joins TRBV18 to TRBJ1-2, with TRBD1 matching 7 bases. Sequencing was performed on peripheral blood. CDR3 residues: CASGGQAIYGYTF. Here the CDR3 DNA reads TGTGCCAGCGGCGGACAGGCGATCTATGGCTACACCTTC.